This record concerns one TCR beta chain sequence. TCRdb keeps only in-frame clones here, not all; method: immunoSEQ multiplex PCR. The sample yields 10,000 to 15,000 clones, about 82% seen once. The data were taken from a study of blood T cell dynamics during melanoma immunotherapy. The germline gives CDR1 WNHNN, CDR2 SYGVQD (reference sequence). V lost 5 bases to trimming and J lost 13 bases, with 12 bases between them. This CDR3 region has 10 residues. Time point reported: pre-treatment baseline. The V gene is TRBV10-1, the J gene TRBJ2-7; D is uncertain. This material consisted of blood, taken from a patient treated with checkpoint blockade. This TCR came from a human donor with melanoma. The CDR3 DNA reads as TGCGCCAGCAGTACCCCGAGCCGATACTTC. Its translation: CASSTPSRYF.